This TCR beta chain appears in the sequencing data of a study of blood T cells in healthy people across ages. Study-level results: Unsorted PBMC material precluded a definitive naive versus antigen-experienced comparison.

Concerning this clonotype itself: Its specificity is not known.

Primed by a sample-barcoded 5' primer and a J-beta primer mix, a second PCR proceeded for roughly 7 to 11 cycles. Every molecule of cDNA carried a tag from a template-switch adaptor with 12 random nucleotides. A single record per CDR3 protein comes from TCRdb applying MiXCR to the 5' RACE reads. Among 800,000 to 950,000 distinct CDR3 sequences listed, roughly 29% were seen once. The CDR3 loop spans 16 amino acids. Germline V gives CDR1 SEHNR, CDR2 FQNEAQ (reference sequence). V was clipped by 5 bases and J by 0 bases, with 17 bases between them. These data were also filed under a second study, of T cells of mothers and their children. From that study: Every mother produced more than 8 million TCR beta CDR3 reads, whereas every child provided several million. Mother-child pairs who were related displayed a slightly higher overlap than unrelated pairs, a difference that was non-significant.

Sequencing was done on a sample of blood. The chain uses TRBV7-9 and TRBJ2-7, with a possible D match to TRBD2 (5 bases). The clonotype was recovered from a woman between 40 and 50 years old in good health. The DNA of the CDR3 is TGTGCCAGCAGCCCTAACTGGATAGGGAGCTCCTACGAGCAGTACTTC. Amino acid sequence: CASSPNWIGSSYEQYF.